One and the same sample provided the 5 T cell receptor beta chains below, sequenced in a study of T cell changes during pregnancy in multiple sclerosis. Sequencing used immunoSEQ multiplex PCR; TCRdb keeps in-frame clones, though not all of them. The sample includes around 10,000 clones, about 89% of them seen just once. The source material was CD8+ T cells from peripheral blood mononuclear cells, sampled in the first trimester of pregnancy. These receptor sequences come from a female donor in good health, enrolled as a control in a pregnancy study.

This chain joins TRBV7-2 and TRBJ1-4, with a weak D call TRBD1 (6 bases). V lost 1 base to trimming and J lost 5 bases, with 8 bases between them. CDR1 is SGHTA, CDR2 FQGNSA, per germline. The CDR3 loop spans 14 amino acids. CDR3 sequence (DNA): TGTGCCAGCAGCTTAGGGCAGGGGAATGAAAAACTGTTTTTT. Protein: CASSLGQGNEKLFF.

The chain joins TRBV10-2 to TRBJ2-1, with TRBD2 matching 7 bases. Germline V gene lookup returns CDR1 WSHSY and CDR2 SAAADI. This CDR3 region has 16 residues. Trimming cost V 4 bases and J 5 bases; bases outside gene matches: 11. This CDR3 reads CASSGIARGSDNEQFF. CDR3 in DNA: TGCGCCAGCAGTGGTATCGCGCGGGGGAGCGACAATGAGCAGTTCTTC.

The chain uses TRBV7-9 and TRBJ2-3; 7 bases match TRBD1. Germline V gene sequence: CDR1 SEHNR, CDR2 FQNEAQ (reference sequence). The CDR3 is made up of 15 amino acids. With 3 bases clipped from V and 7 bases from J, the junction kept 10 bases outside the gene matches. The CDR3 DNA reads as TGTGCCAGCAGCTTGGAGAAACAGGGGCGAAATACGCAGTATTTT. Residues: CASSLEKQGRNTQYF.

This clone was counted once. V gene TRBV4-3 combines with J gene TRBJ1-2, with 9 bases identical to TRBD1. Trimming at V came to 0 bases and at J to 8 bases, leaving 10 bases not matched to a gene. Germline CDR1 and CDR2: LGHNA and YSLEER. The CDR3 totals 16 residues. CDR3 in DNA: TGCGCCAGCAGCCAAGATCGGGACAGGGTAGTGGAGGGCTACACCTTC. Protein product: CASSQDRDRVVEGYTF.

CDR3 protein: CASSLRLAETDTQYF. In DNA form, the CDR3 reads TGTGCCAGCAGCCTCCGACTAGCGGAAACAGATACGCAGTATTTT. This chain joins TRBV4-2 and TRBJ2-3; 9 bases align to TRBD2. V was pared by 4 bases and J by 3 bases, with 5 bases of the junction left unmatched. Germline V gene sequence: CDR1 LGHNA, CDR2 YNFKEQ. CDR3 length: 15 amino acids.